This TCR beta chain was identified during a study of siplizumab effects on memory and regulatory T cells. The CDR3 runs 13 residues. Between the trimmed V and J ends, which lost 5 bases and 5 bases, there was a span of 12 bases. The V gene's germline CDR1 is LNHDA and CDR2 SQIVND (reference sequence). Study-wide points: Siplizumab cultures yielded proliferating Tregs whose suppressive function was not confirmed.

A word on this clone: The antigen remains undetermined.

Roughly 10^5 TCR templates were measured in each sample. The repertoire was sequenced with immunoSEQ multiplex PCR; TCRdb's copy has only in-frame clones and lacks some. Among around 100,000 clones, 92% were seen once, and the ten largest hold 1.1%. This receptor was obtained from a human donor in good health. Source material: CD4+ T cells sorted from blood. The V call is TRBV19, the J call TRBJ2-5; D possibly corresponds to TRBD1 (5 bases). The CDR3 reads CASSPGWTETQYF. The CDR3 bases are TGTGCCAGTAGTCCAGGGTGGACGGAGACCCAGTACTTC. The entire variable domain, with the rest obtained from reference TRBV19 and TRBJ2-5, is as follows: DGGITQSPKYLFRKEGQNVTLSCEQNLNHDAMYWYRQDPGQGLRLIYYSQIVNDFQKGDIAEGYSVSREKKESFPLTVTSAQKNPTAFYLCASSPGWTETQYFGPGTRLLVL.